The sequence of this T cell receptor (beta chain) was determined in a study of cytomegalovirus exposure and HLA in healthy donors. Study outcomes and limitations: By HLA locus, TCR association rates varied in a later analysis, with DRB1 showing the most and HLA-C the fewest. Reported performance of the classifier showed diagnosis of cytomegalovirus status with high specificity and sensitivity. Presence/absence analyses assumed roughly uniform sequencing depth across donors, which may not hold. Generally TCR sequences proved uncommon, though certain public TCRs appeared in numerous donors.

To note about this clone: Its antigen remains unknown.

Germline V gives CDR1 MGHRA, CDR2 YSYEKL. This CDR3 contains 15 residues. Deletions cut 2 bases from V and 1 base from J, with 11 bases between. PCR primers comprised 60 Vbeta and 13 Jbeta primers. Libraries were prepared by immunoSEQ multiplex PCR; TCRdb keeps only in-frame clonotypes and omits some of them. The profile shows around 150,000 clones, approximately 85% of them singletons. The origin of this receptor is a woman aged 45-65 years in good health and CMV-seropositive. The chain employs TRBV4-1 and TRBJ1-1, with D perhaps TRBD1 (5 bases). Sequenced material: PBMCs. The CDR3 is CASSQPLRGNTEAFF. CDR3 DNA: TGCGCCAGCAGCCAACCCCTAAGGGGGAACACTGAAGCTTTCTTT.